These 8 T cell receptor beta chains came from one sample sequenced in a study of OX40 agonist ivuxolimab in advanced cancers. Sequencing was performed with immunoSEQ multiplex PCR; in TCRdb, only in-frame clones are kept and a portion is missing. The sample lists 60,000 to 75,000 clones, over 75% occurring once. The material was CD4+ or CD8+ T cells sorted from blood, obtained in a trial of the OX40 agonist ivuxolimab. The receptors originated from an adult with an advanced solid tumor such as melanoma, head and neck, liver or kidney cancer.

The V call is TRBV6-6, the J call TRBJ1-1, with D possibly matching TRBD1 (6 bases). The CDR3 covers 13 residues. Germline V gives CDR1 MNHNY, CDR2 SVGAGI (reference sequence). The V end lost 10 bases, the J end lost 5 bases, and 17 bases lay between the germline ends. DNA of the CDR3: TGTGCCACCAAAGCGGGGGCGGGGACTGAAGCTTTCTTT. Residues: CATKAGAGTEAFF.

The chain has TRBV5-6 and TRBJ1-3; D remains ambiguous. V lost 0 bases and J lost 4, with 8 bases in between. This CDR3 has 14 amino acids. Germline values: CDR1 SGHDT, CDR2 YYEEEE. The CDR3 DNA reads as TGTGCCAGCAGCTTGGTTAGTGAAGGAAACACCATATATTTT. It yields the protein CASSLVSEGNTIYF.

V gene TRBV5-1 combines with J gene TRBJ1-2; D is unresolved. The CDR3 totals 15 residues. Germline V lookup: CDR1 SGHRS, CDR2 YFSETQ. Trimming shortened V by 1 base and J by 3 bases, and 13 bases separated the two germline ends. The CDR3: CASSLTPAEDYGYTF. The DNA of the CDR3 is TGCGCCAGCAGCTTGACCCCGGCCGAGGACTATGGCTACACCTTC.

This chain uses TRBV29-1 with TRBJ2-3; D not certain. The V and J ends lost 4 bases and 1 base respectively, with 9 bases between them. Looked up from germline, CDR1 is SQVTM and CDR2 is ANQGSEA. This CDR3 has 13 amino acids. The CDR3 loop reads CSVALARTDTQYF. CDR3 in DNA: TGCAGCGTTGCGCTGGCCCGCACAGATACGCAGTATTTT.

The CDR3 here is CASSQGEGARNEQFF. CDR3 nucleotides: TGTGCCAGCAGCCAGGGCGAGGGGGCGAGGAATGAGCAGTTCTTC. The V call is TRBV4-2, the J call TRBJ2-1, with 7 nucleotides matching TRBD1. V dropped 3 bases and J dropped 7; count of bases not matched to a gene: 9. CDR3 size: 15 residues. The germline V gene has CDR1 LGHNA and CDR2 YNFKEQ.

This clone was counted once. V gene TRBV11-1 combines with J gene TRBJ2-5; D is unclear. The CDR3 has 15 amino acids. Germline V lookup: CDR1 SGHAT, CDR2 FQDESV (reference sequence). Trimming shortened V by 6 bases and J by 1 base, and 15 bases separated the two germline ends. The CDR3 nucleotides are TGTGCCAGCAGTTCTCAACAGAACCCCCAAGAGACCCAGTACTTC. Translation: CASSSQQNPQETQYF.

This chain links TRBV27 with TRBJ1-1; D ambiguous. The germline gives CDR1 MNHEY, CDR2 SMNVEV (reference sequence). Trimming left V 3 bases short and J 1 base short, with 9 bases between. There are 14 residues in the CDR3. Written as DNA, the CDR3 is TGTGCCAGCAGTTTTAACAGTCGGAACACTGAAGCTTTCTTT. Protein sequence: CASSFNSRNTEAFF.

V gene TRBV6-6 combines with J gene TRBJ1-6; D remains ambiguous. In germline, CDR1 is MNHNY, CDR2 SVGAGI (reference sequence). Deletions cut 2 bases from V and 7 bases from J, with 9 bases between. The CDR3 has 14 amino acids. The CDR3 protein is CASSYNQGNSPLHF. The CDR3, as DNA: TGTGCCAGCAGTTACAACCAAGGGAATTCACCCCTCCACTTT.